The next 25 T cell receptor beta chains were all read from a single sample in a study of spatial heterogeneity in lung cancer. Study-level points and caveats: Counts of expanded intratumoral alpha and beta TCRs tracked tumor mutation counts.

Their target antigens are unknown. The time point: sample taken at primary tumor resection. TCRdb re-derived calls from the 5' RACE reads in MiXCR, one entry per CDR3 protein. The sample includes about 25,000 distinct CDR3 sequences, 8% to 10% of them seen just once. The sample in question was lung tumor tissue, obtained at surgery. All receptors come from a male donor with early-stage non-small cell lung cancer.

At least ten counts were recorded for this clonotype. The chain employs TRBV11-2 and TRBJ1-2; the match to TRBD1 covers 11 bases. The CDR3 is made up of 15 amino acids. The germline V gene encodes CDR1 SGHAT and CDR2 FQNNGV. Trimming took 6 bases from V and 5 from J; bases not matched to a gene: 8. CDR3 region: CASSYPGTGGYGYTF. The CDR3 nucleotides read TGTGCCAGCAGTTACCCCGGGACAGGGGGGTATGGCTACACCTTC. The full variable domain, completed using reference TRBV11-2 and TRBJ1-2, is EAGVAQSPRYKIIEKRQSVAFWCNPISGHATLYWYQQILGQGPKLLIQFQNNGVVDDSQLPKDRFSAERLKGVDSTLKIQPAKLEDSAVYLCASSYPGTGGYGYTFGSGTRLTVV.

By sample share, this clonotype is medium-sized. V usage is TRBV7-9 and J usage is TRBJ2-6; no reliable D call. Germline CDR1 is SEHNR and CDR2 is FQNEAQ (reference sequence). Deletions cut 4 bases from V and 2 bases from J, with 12 bases between. The CDR3 length is 16 residues. The CDR3 nucleotides are TGTGCCAGCAGCTGGGTATCGGCGCCTGGGGCCAACGTCCTGACTTTC. Its protein is CASSWVSAPGANVLTF.

This clonotype was detected many times. This chain connects TRBV18 to TRBJ2-7; D gene uncertain. CDR1 and CDR2 (germline): KGHSH, LQKENI. This CDR3 is built from 12 residues. The V end lost 4 bases, the J end lost 7 bases, and 11 bases lay between the germline ends. The chain's CDR3 is CASSQGYREQYF. The CDR3 DNA reads TGTGCCAGCTCACAAGGGTATCGGGAGCAGTACTTC.

This clonotype was found a few times. V is TRBV5-1 and J is TRBJ1-4, with unresolved D. CDR1 and CDR2 (germline): SGHRS, YFSETQ. CDR3 length: 14 residues. V lost 4 bases to trimming and J lost 7 bases, with 14 bases between them. The CDR3 nucleotides are TGCGCCAGCAGCCCGGACGGTTCGGGTGAAAAACTGTTTTTT. Its protein product is CASSPDGSGEKLFF.

This clonotype was counted at least ten times. V usage is TRBV11-2 and J usage is TRBJ2-3, with a possible D match to TRBD2 (5 bases). Trimming removed 5 bases at V and 4 bases at J, with 13 bases between. Germline CDR1 SGHAT, CDR2 FQNNGV. The CDR3 consists of 14 residues. This CDR3 is CASSQPGGPDTQYF. The DNA of the CDR3 is TGTGCCAGCAGCCAGCCCGGCGGGCCAGATACGCAGTATTTT.

This clonotype was recorded many times. CDR3: CSVGEDEQFF. As DNA, the CDR3 is TGCAGCGTTGGGGAGGATGAGCAGTTCTTC. The rearrangement links TRBV29-1 to TRBJ2-1, with D tentatively TRBD2 (6 bases). CDR1 is SQVTM, CDR2 ANQGSEA, per germline. This CDR3 comprises 10 residues. The germline V and J ends were trimmed by 4 bases and 8 bases, with 6 bases remaining between them.

This clonotype has ten or more counts. V usage is TRBV28 and J usage is TRBJ2-1; D possibly matches TRBD1 or TRBD2 (6 bases each). V was trimmed by 3 bases and J by 5 bases, leaving 14 bases between them. Germline lookup yields CDR1 MDHEN and CDR2 SYDVKM. The length of the CDR3 is 15 residues. The CDR3 DNA reads TGTGCCAGCAGTTTCGGGGGCCGTGCGAACAATGAGCAGTTCTTC. Protein product: CASSFGGRANNEQFF. The whole variable domain, remainder taken from reference TRBV28 and TRBJ2-1, is DVKVTQSSRYLVKRTGEKVFLECVQDMDHENMFWYRQDPGLGLRLIYFSYDVKMKEKGDIPEGYSVSREKKERFSLILESASTNQTSMYLCASSFGGRANNEQFFGPGTRLTVL.

This clonotype was detected many times. J is TRBJ2-1 and V is TRBV2, with D possibly matching TRBD2 (6 bases). This CDR3 comprises 12 residues. The germline CDR1 and CDR2 sequences are SNHLY and FYNNEI. Trimming took 10 bases from V and 6 from J, leaving 13 bases between them. The CDR3 bases are TGTGCCACCCGCGGGGAGAGCAATGAGCAGTTCTTC. Encoded protein: CATRGESNEQFF.

This chain uses TRBV14 with TRBJ2-5; 7 bases are shared with TRBD2. This CDR3 comprises 12 residues. V was pared by 4 bases and J by 13 bases, with 9 bases of the junction left unmatched. CDR1 is SGHDN, CDR2 FVKESK, per germline. DNA for the CDR3: TGTGCCAGCAGCCTCTTCCGGGGGGAGCCGTACTTC. Its protein product is CASSLFRGEPYF.

This clonotype occurred many times. The V call is TRBV6-5, the J call TRBJ2-3, with 7 nucleotides matching TRBD2. In germline, CDR1 is MNHEY, CDR2 SVGAGI. The CDR3 loop spans 15 amino acids. After removal of 6 bases from V and 2 bases from J, the junction contained 8 bases not matched to a gene. The CDR3 spells CASRAGDYDTDTQYF. CDR3 sequence (DNA): TGTGCCAGCAGAGCCGGGGACTACGACACAGATACGCAGTATTTT.

This clonotype was detected ten times or more. The chain is built from TRBV5-1 and TRBJ1-2; no clear D. V was shortened by 4 bases and J by 6 bases, with 10 bases between the two germline ends. The CDR3 totals 12 residues. Germline loops: CDR1 SGHRS, CDR2 YFSETQ. The DNA of the CDR3 is TGCGCCAGCAGCCCCCATATTGATGGCTACACCTTC. This encodes CASSPHIDGYTF.

The table lists this clonotype with a count of one. V gene TRBV6-2 or TRBV6-3 combines with J gene TRBJ2-7; TRBD2 is a possible D gene (5 bases). Germline V gene lookup returns CDR1 MNHEY and CDR2 SVGEGT. V gave up 0 bases and J gave up 7 bases, with 25 bases separating them. The CDR3 loop spans 18 amino acids. The CDR3 is CASSYSIPSGLPTGEQYF. CDR3 coding DNA: TGTGCCAGCAGTTACTCAATACCCTCGGGCCTCCCAACGGGGGAGCAGTACTTC.

This clonotype was counted at least ten times. This sequence joins TRBV6-6 and TRBJ2-5; TRBD1 is a possible D gene (6 bases). Germline V CDR1 and CDR2: MNHNY, SVGAGI (reference sequence). There are 14 residues in the CDR3. V dropped 2 bases and J dropped 5 bases, with 12 bases sitting between them. CDR3 coding DNA: TGTGCCAGCAGTTACGGCCAGGGGTTGGAGACCCAGTACTTC. Protein: CASSYGQGLETQYF.

This clonotype occurred many times. The rearrangement uses TRBV7-9 and TRBJ1-5; D is uncertain. This CDR3 is 12 amino acids long. Between the trimmed V and J ends, which lost 5 bases and 11 bases, there was a span of 13 bases. Germline V gene lookup returns CDR1 SEHNR and CDR2 FQNEAQ (reference sequence). DNA of the CDR3: TGTGCCAGCAGCGCGGGATTATTGGCCCAGCATTTT. Its protein product is CASSAGLLAQHF.

This clonotype was seen ten or more times. This sequence joins TRBV28 and TRBJ1-4, with a possible D match to TRBD1 (6 bases). V was trimmed by 8 bases and J by 3 bases, leaving 13 bases between them. The germline V gene has CDR1 MDHEN and CDR2 SYDVKM. This CDR3 has 14 amino acids. Here the CDR3 DNA reads TGTGCCAGCTTACCACAGGGCTCTAATGAAAAACTGTTTTTT. Its protein is CASLPQGSNEKLFF.

This clonotype has at least ten counts. The chain couples TRBV7-9 to TRBJ1-4; no reliable D call. Germline CDR1 SEHNR, CDR2 FQNEAQ (reference sequence). The CDR3 extends over 11 amino acids. The V end was cut by 5 bases, the J end by 8 bases, with 6 bases between. In DNA form, the CDR3 reads TGTGCCAGCAGCCCTTCCGAAAAACTGTTTTTT. Protein product: CASSPSEKLFF.

This chain connects TRBV6-2 or TRBV6-3 to TRBJ2-1, with TRBD2 identical over 11 bases. J was trimmed by 0 bases and V by 6 bases; bases with no gene match: 13. The germline V gene encodes CDR1 MNHEY and CDR2 SVGEGT. There are 19 residues in the CDR3. The CDR3 bases are TGTGCCAGCAGGGACCCCGGGACTAGCGGTAAAAGCTCCTACAATGAGCAGTTCTTC. Translation: CASRDPGTSGKSSYNEQFF.

This clonotype was recorded at least ten times. The V call is TRBV5-6, the J call TRBJ2-1, with 9 bases aligning to TRBD1. Germline loops: CDR1 SGHDT, CDR2 YYEEEE. The CDR3 runs to 15 residues. The junction had 3 bases not matched to a gene; V was cut back by 1 base and J by 4 bases. DNA of the CDR3: TGTGCCAGCAGCTTGTCCGGGACAGGGTACAATGAGCAGTTCTTC. This translates into CASSLSGTGYNEQFF.

This CDR3 reads CASSLEGRARNQPQHF. The CDR3 DNA is TGTGCCAGCAGCTTAGAAGGCAGGGCCCGCAATCAGCCCCAGCATTTT. The chain recombines TRBV7-9 with TRBJ1-5; D may be TRBD1 (5 bases). V was pared by 1 base and J by 2 bases, with 12 bases between. Germline CDR1 SEHNR, CDR2 FQNEAQ (reference sequence). The CDR3 is 16 residues long.

This clonotype was picked up many times. This chain connects TRBV4-3 to TRBJ2-1, with TRBD1 identical over 8 bases. Trimming removed 3 bases from V and 8 bases from J; junction bases left unmatched: 12. This CDR3 is built from 16 residues. Germline V gives CDR1 LGHNA, CDR2 YSLEER. Written as DNA, the CDR3 is TGCGCCAGCAGCCATGGACGACAGGGGCCTAGGGATGAGCAGTTCTTC. It yields the protein CASSHGRQGPRDEQFF.

This clonotype has at least ten counts. The CDR3, as DNA: TGCAGCTTTCTCGGGGACAGCAATAATGAAAAACTGTTTTTT. Amino acid sequence: CSFLGDSNNEKLFF. The chain employs TRBV29-1 and TRBJ1-4; 7 bases fit TRBD1. V was pared by 8 bases and J by 4 bases, with 10 bases of the junction left unmatched. The CDR3 runs 14 residues. Germline loops: CDR1 SQVTM, CDR2 ANQGSEA.

The rearrangement joins TRBV20-1 to TRBJ2-5, with TRBD1 identical over 8 bases. This CDR3 has 11 residues. Germline values: CDR1 DFQATT, CDR2 SNEGSKA (reference sequence). V lost 6 bases to trimming and J lost 9 bases; unmatched junction nucleotides: 6. The CDR3 spells CSAYRGMAQYF. CDR3 DNA sequence: TGCAGTGCCTACAGGGGGATGGCCCAGTACTTC.

This clonotype was counted at least ten times. This chain links TRBV18 with TRBJ1-6; D is possibly TRBD1 (5 bases). The CDR3 has 14 amino acids. V was pared by 5 bases and J by 9 bases, with 14 bases between. From germline, CDR1 is KGHSH and CDR2 LQKENI. The CDR3, as DNA: TGTGCCAGCTCAGAACGGGACTCGGGTTCACCCCTCCACTTT. Amino acids: CASSERDSGSPLHF.

This clonotype came up many times. The rearrangement links TRBV6-6 to TRBJ1-1; no definite D call. CDR1 and CDR2 (germline): MNHNY, SVGAGI (reference sequence). The CDR3 contains 11 residues. The ends were cut back, 8 bases at V and 3 bases at J, with 7 bases in the middle. The CDR3 loop is CASALHTEAFF. The CDR3 DNA reads TGTGCCAGCGCATTGCACACTGAAGCTTTCTTT.

This clonotype was observed at least ten times. The chain links TRBV6-2 or TRBV6-3 to TRBJ1-4; D gene unclear. Trimming left V 6 bases short and J 1 base short, with 12 bases between. Germline loops: CDR1 MNHEY, CDR2 SVGEGT. The CDR3 has 15 residues. CDR3 region: CASRDWKETNEKLFF. As DNA, the CDR3 is TGTGCCAGCAGGGACTGGAAGGAAACTAATGAAAAACTGTTTTTT.